This TCR beta chain was sequenced for a study of regulatory T cells in long-lasting Graves disease. Comments on this clonotype: No antigen is known for it.

Time point noted: persistent/refractory GD, antithyroid drugs over 5 years with positive TRAb. From PBMCs, RNA was extracted and then used to make the TCR library. CDR3 regions were amplified by Arm-PCR using iRepertoire HTBI primers to build TCR beta libraries. TCRdb re-derived calls from the multiplex PCR reads in MiXCR, one entry per CDR3 protein. The profile shows about 470,000 distinct CDR3 sequences, less than 25% of them singletons. After removal of 3 bases from V and 6 bases from J, the junction contained 12 bases not matched to a gene. The CDR3 is made up of 16 amino acids. Germline values: CDR1 SGHTS, CDR2 YDEGEE. Broader study findings: Persistent disease preferred TRBV28, TRBJ1-2 and TRBJ2-5; new disease, TRBV20-1 and TRBJ2-1.

Sequenced material: peripheral blood mononuclear cells (PBMCs), taken when the disease was refractory, from a patient treated with antithyroid drugs. The sequence derives from a female donor with Graves disease. This chain connects TRBV5-8 to TRBJ1-5, with TRBD1 identical over 7 bases. CDR3 DNA sequence: TGTGCCAGCAGCTGGGGGACAGTAGGAGCGAGTCAGCCCCAGCATTTT. It codes for CASSWGTVGASQPQHF.